This TCR beta chain originates from a study of blood T cell repertoires in COVID-19. On the study more broadly: Material from acute and convalescent COVID-19 was sourced from the United States, Italy and Spain.

Assay used: immunoSEQ multiplex PCR; TCRdb lists only in-frame clones, some missing. In the table there are approximately 200,000 clones, roughly 89% of which are singletons. The germline V gene encodes CDR1 MNHEY and CDR2 SMNVEV (reference sequence). Unmatched junction bases numbered 8, after V lost 4 bases and J lost 0 bases. The CDR3 sequence is 17 residues long. The origin of this receptor is a man in his fifties or sixties who had recovered from COVID-19. The chain employs TRBV27 and TRBJ1-4; 7 bases are a match to TRBD1. The sequenced sample was peripheral blood. The CDR3, as DNA: TGTGCCAGCAGTTGGACAGGTCCCTCGGCAACTAATGAAAAACTGTTTTTT. As protein: CASSWTGPSATNEKLFF.